This TCR beta chain derives from a study of early T cells in non-severe SARS-CoV-2 infection. The wider study: Chains were unpaired, as sequencing was done on bulk RNA from unsorted whole blood. Overall study findings and caveats: A preference for anti-spike CD8 responses marked VDJdb matching, which missed private and CD4 specificities.

The TCR library protocol was used to attach unique molecular identifiers. These identifiers were attached to individual cDNA molecules. TCRdb itself ran the 5' RACE reads through MiXCR, one entry per CDR3 protein. The sample yields approximately 22,000 distinct CDR3 sequences, around 5% seen once. Germline values: CDR1 MDHEN, CDR2 SYDVKM. The CDR3 sequence is 16 residues long. V was cut by 7 bases and J by 2 bases, with 18 bases left in between. As regards this clonotype: Its antigen is unknown.

Here the sequenced sample was whole blood, taken at baseline. The V call is TRBV28, the J call TRBJ1-5; D may be TRBD1 (6 bases). The TCR sequence derives from an adult who was a healthcare worker with PCR-confirmed SARS-CoV-2 infection or an uninfected control (not recorded which). CDR3 region: CASIEGGAAGNQPQHF. The CDR3 coding sequence is TGTGCCAGCATTGAGGGGGGGGCAGCGGGCAATCAGCCCCAGCATTTT. The variable domain in full, with the rest retrieved from reference TRBV28 and TRBJ1-5, is DVKVTQSSRYLVKRTGEKVFLECVQDMDHENMFWYRQDPGLGLRLIYFSYDVKMKEKGDIPEGYSVSREKKERFSLILESASTNQTSMYLCASIEGGAAGNQPQHFGDGTRLSIL.